This T cell receptor beta chain comes out of a study of T cells in localized non-small cell lung cancer. Study outcomes and limitations: In adjacent lung, a median around 50 of the top 100 tumor clones were found.

Of note for this clone: Its target is not known.

The CDR3 length is 15 residues. Trimming removed 5 bases from V and 6 bases from J, with 18 bases in between. CDR1 is SGHDT and CDR2 is YYEEEE in the germline V gene. Repertoires were generated with immunoSEQ multiplex PCR, while TCRdb's copy carries only in-frame clones and drops some. The data show 30,000 to 35,000 clones, about 88% seen once. The source of this sequence is a female donor of 60 years or more with stage I lung adenocarcinoma. This rearrangement joins TRBV5-6 to TRBJ1-5, with D perhaps TRBD1 (5 bases). Sequenced material: peripheral blood, taken before any cancer treatment. CDR3 sequence: CASRLRGERGQPQHF. The CDR3 nucleotides read TGTGCCAGCAGGCTTAGAGGGGAGAGGGGTCAGCCCCAGCATTTT.